What follows are 8 T cell receptor beta chains derived from one specimen sequenced in a study of T-cell reconstitution after alpha-beta-depleted transplantation in children. Unique molecular identifiers were built into the TCRbeta library. TCRdb reprocessed the PCR reads with MiXCR, giving one entry per CDR3 protein. The sample records around 500,000 distinct CDR3 sequences, around 23% being singletons. Here the sequenced sample was PBMCs, mostly from graft donor cells, taken 360 days after TCRalphabeta/CD19-depleted stem cell transplant. The receptors were gathered from a boy less than two years old who had a stem cell transplant for acute myeloid leukemia, so the T cells may come from the graft donor.

This clonotype has more than one count but fewer than ten. The chain uses TRBV14 and TRBJ1-2; D unclear. V was cut by 2 bases and J by 7 bases, with 11 bases left in between. Germline lookup yields CDR1 SGHDN and CDR2 FVKESK. The CDR3 loop spans 13 amino acids. As DNA, the CDR3 is TGTGCCAGCAGCCAATGGGAAGCTCGTGGCTACACCTTC. Its translation is CASSQWEARGYTF. The full variable domain, in which reference TRBV14 and TRBJ1-2 provide the parts outside the CDR3, is EAGVTQFPSHSVIEKGQTVTLRCDPISGHDNLYWYRRVMGKEIKFLLHFVKESKQDESGMPNNRFLAERTGGTYSTLKVQPAELEDSGVYFCASSQWEARGYTFGSGTRLTVV.

CDR3 bases: TGTGCCAGCAGTCATCGGGGCGGGGAGCTGTTTTTT. Its protein is CASSHRGGELFF. The chain joins TRBV27 to TRBJ2-2; tentatively, D is TRBD2 (5 bases). Trimming removed 5 bases from V and 7 bases from J, with 8 bases in between. The CDR3 is 12 residues long. The germline V gene has CDR1 MNHEY and CDR2 SMNVEV (reference sequence).

The CDR3 sequence: CASSWGREKNVYGYTF. CDR3 DNA: TGTGCCAGCAGCTGGGGGAGGGAGAAAAACGTCTATGGCTACACCTTC. The chain couples TRBV5-4 to TRBJ1-2, with D possibly TRBD1 on 5 matching bases. V gave up 3 bases and J gave up 4 bases, with 19 bases separating them. Germline assignment: CDR1 SGHNT and CDR2 YYREEE (reference sequence). The CDR3 has 16 residues.

This clonotype turned up a few times. The chain employs TRBV20-1 and TRBJ2-6; 9 bases fit TRBD2. There are 16 residues in the CDR3. V lost 1 base and J lost 4; bases outside the gene matches: 5. Germline V gene data show CDR1 as DFQATT and CDR2 as SNEGSKA (reference sequence). This chain's CDR3 is CSARVGLASGANVLTF. The DNA of the CDR3 is TGCAGTGCTAGAGTGGGACTAGCTTCCGGGGCCAACGTCCTGACTTTC.

The gene calls are TRBV5-1 and TRBJ2-1, with unresolved D. The CDR3 sequence is 14 residues long. V lost 4 bases and J 8 bases, leaving 16 bases between the germline ends. Germline values: CDR1 SGHRS, CDR2 YFSETQ. The CDR3 is CASSPDGRVYEQFF. DNA for the CDR3: TGCGCCAGCAGCCCAGACGGACGCGTCTATGAGCAGTTCTTC.

This clonotype has a count of ten or more. This chain uses TRBV6-1 with TRBJ2-3, with a tentative D call TRBD1 (6 bases). The CDR3 has 13 amino acids. Trimming shortened V by 7 bases and J by 2 bases, and 10 bases separated the two germline ends. Germline CDR1 reads MNHNS; CDR2 reads SASEGT. The CDR3 spells CASTGQPTDTQYF. Here the CDR3 DNA reads TGTGCCAGCACCGGACAGCCCACAGATACGCAGTATTTT.

The V and J genes are TRBV20-1 and TRBJ2-3, with D perhaps TRBD2 (6 bases). The CDR3 is made up of 14 amino acids. Germline CDR1 reads DFQATT; CDR2 reads SNEGSKA (reference sequence). The ends were cut back, 5 bases at V and 1 base at J, with 13 bases in the middle. The DNA for the CDR3 is TGCAGTGCTGGACGCAGGGAGGGCACAGATACGCAGTATTTT. Amino acid sequence: CSAGRREGTDTQYF.

This rearrangement joins TRBV3-1 to TRBJ2-5; TRBD1 agrees at 7 bases. This CDR3 is 16 amino acids long. Germline CDR1 LGHDT, CDR2 YNNKEL (reference sequence). The J segment lost 4 bases and the V segment lost 5 bases, leaving 13 bases of the junction unmatched. The CDR3 reads CASSSPGTVPRETQYF. In DNA, the CDR3 is TGTGCCAGCAGCTCGCCTGGGACAGTACCCCGAGAGACCCAGTACTTC.